These 6 T cell receptor beta chains came from one sample sequenced in a study of blood T cell repertoires in COVID-19. Assay: immunoSEQ multiplex PCR; the TCRdb copy retains only in-frame clones and omits some. The repertoire includes 260,000 or so clones, nearly 90% of them detected once, and around 0.7% sits in the top ten. Material: peripheral blood. Every receptor here comes from a human donor in a cohort sampled during active COVID-19.

The chain combines TRBV4-3 with TRBJ2-1; TRBD2 matches 7 bases. CDR3 length equals 14 residues. V shed 0 bases and J 10 bases; nucleotides not matched to a gene: 6. The germline V gene encodes CDR1 LGHNA and CDR2 YSLEER. Here the CDR3 reads CASSQDRREGEQFF. CDR3 DNA sequence: TGCGCCAGCAGCCAAGACCGGAGGGAGGGGGAGCAGTTCTTC.

This chain uses TRBV9 with TRBJ1-1; D ambiguous. Trimming stripped 0 bases from V and 1 base from J, with 4 bases between. Germline CDR1 reads SGDLS; CDR2 reads YYNGEE. The CDR3 sequence is 13 residues long. The CDR3 here is CASSVDSNTEAFF. As DNA, the CDR3 is TGTGCCAGCAGCGTAGACTCGAACACTGAAGCTTTCTTT.

This clone has ten or more counts. The J gene is TRBJ1-2, the V gene TRBV6-2 or TRBV6-3; 8 bases map to TRBD1. Trimming at V came to 0 bases and at J to 13 bases, leaving 16 bases not matched to a gene. Germline V gives CDR1 MNHEY, CDR2 SVGEGT. This CDR3 region has 16 residues. In DNA form, the CDR3 reads TGTGCCAGCAGTTACTCACCCTCAGACAGGGGTGAAGATACCACCTTC. Amino acids: CASSYSPSDRGEDTTF.

V is TRBV30 and J is TRBJ2-7; D ambiguous. Germline V CDR1 and CDR2: GTSNPN, SVGIG (reference sequence). The V end lost 5 bases, the J end lost 4 bases, and 9 bases lay between the germline ends. The CDR3 is 11 residues long. The CDR3 coding sequence is TGTGCCTGGGGACCGCAGTACGAGCAGTACTTC. Protein: CAWGPQYEQYF.

V is TRBV7-2 and J is TRBJ2-1; D might be TRBD2 (6 bases). Germline CDR1 is SGHTA and CDR2 is FQGNSA. The CDR3 sequence is 17 residues long. Trimming shortened V by 1 base and J by 1 base, and 14 bases separated the two germline ends. In DNA form, the CDR3 reads TGTGCCAGCAGCTTAGTCGGTAGCGGAACGTCCTACAATGAGCAGTTCTTC. Protein: CASSLVGSGTSYNEQFF.

The chain recombines TRBV6-1 with TRBJ1-2; D is uncertain. The ends were cut back, 2 bases at V and 10 bases at J, with 14 bases in the middle. Germline assignment: CDR1 MNHNS and CDR2 SASEGT. The CDR3 is 13 residues long. CDR3 protein: CASSETKQSFYTF. The CDR3 DNA reads as TGTGCCAGCAGTGAAACGAAACAGAGTTTCTACACCTTC.